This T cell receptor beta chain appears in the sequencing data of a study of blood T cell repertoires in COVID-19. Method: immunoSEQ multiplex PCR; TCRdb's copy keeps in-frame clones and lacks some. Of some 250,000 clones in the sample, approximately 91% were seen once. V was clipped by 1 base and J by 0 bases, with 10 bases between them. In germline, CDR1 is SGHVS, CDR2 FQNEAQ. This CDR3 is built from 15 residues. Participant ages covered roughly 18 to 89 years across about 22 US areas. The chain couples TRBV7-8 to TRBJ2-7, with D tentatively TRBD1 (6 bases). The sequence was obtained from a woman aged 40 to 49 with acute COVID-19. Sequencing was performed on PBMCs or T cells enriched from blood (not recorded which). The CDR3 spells CASSLEQGSSYEQYF. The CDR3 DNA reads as TGTGCCAGCAGCTTAGAACAGGGTAGCTCCTACGAGCAGTACTTC.